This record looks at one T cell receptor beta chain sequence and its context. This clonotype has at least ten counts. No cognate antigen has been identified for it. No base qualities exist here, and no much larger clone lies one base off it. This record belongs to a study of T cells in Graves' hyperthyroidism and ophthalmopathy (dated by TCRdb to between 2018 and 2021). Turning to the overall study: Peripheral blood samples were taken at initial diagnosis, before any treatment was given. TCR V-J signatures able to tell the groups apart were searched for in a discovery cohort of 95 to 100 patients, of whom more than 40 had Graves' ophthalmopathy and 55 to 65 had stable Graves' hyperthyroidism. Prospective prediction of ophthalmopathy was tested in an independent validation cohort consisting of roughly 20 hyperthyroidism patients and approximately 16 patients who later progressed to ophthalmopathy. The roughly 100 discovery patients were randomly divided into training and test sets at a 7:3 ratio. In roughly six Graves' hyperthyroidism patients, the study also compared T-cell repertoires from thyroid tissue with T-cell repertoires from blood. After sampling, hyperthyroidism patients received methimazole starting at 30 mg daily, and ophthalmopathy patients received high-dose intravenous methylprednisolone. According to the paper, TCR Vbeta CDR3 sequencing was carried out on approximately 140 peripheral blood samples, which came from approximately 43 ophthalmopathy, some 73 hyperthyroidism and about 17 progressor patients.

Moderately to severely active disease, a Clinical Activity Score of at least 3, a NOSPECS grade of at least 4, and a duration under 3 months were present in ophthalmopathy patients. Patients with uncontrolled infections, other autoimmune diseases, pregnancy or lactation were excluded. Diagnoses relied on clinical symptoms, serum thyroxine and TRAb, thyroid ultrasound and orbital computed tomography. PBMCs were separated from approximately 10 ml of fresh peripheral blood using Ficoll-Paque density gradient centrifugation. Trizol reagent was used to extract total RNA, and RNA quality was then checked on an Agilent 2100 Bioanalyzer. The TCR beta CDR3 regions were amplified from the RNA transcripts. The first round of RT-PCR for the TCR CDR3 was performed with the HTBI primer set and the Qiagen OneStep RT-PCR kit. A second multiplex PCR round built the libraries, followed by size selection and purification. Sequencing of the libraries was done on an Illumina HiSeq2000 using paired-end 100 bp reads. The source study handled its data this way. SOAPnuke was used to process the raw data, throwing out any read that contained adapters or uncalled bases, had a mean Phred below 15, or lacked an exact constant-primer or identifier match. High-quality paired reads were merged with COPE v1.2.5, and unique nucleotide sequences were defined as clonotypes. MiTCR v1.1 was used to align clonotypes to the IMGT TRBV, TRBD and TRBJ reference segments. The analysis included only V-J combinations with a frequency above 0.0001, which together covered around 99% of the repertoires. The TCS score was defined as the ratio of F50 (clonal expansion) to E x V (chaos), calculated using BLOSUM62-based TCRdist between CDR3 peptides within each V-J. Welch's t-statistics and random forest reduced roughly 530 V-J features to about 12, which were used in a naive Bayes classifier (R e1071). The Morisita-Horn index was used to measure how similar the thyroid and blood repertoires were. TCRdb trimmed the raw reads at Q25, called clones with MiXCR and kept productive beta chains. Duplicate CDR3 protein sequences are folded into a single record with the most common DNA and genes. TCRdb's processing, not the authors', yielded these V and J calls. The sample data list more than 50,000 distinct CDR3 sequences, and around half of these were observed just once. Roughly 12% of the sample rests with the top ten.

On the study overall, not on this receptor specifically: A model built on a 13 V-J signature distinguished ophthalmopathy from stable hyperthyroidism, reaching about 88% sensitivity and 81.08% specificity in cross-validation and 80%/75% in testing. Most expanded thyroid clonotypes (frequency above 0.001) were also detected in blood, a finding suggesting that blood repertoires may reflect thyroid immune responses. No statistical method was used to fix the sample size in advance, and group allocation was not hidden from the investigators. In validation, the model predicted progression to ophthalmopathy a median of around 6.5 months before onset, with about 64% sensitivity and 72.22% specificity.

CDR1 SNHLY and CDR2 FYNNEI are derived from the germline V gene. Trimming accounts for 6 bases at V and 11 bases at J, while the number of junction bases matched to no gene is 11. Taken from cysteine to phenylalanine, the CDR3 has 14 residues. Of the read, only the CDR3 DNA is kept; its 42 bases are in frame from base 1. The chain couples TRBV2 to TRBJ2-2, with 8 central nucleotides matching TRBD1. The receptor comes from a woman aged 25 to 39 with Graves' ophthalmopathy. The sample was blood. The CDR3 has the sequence CASSALRQGAELFF. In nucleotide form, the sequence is TGTGCCAGCAGCGCCCTTAGGCAGGGGGCCGAGCTGTTTTTT.